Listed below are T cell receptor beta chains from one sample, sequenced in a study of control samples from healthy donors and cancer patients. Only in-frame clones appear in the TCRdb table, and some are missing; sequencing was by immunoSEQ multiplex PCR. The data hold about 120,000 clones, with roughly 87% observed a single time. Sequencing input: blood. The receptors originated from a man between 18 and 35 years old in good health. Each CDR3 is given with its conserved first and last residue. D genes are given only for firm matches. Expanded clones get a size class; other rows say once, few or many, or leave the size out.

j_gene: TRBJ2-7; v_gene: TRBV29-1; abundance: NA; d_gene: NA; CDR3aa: CSVATGAYEQYF; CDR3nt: TGCAGCGTTGCTACAGGTGCCTACGAGCAGTACTTC
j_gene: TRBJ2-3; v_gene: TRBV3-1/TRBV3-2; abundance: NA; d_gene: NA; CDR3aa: CASAEQTTGTDTQYF; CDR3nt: TGTGCCAGCGCCGAACAGACGACAGGCACAGATACGCAGTATTTT
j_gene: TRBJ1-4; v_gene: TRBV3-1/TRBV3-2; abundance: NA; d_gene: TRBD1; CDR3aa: CASSQRTGHEKLFF; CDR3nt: TGTGCCAGCAGCCAAAGGACAGGGCATGAAAAACTATTTTTT
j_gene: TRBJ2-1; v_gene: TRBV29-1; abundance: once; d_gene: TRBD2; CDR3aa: CSVARSMRGLAGGNNEQFF; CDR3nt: TGCAGCGTTGCTCGGTCTATGCGGGGGCTAGCGGGAGGAAACAATGAGCAGTTCTTC
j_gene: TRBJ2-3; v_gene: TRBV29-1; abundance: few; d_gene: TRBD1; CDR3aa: CSVGGQGEGTDTQYF; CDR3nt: TGCAGCGTTGGAGGACAGGGGGAGGGGACAGATACGCAGTATTTT
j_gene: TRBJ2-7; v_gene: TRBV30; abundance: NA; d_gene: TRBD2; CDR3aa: CAWTLGRLAGYHEQYF; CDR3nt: TGTGCCTGGACCCTAGGTCGACTAGCGGGATACCACGAGCAGTACTTC
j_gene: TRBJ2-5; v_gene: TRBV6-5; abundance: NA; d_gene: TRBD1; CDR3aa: CASSSDRAETQYF; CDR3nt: TGTGCCAGCAGTTCGGACAGGGCTGAGACCCAGTACTTC
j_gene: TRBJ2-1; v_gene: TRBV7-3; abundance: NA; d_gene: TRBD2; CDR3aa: CASSLRASGRAQGNEQFF; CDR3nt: TGTGCCAGCAGCTTAAGAGCTAGCGGGAGGGCCCAGGGGAATGAGCAGTTCTTC
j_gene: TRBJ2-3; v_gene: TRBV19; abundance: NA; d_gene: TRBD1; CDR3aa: CASSTPGGRSNTQYF; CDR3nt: TGTGCCAGTAGTACCCCAGGGGGCAGATCCAATACGCAGTATTTT
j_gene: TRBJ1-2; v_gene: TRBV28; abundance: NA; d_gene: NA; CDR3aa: CASSLFRSPGYTF; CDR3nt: TGTGCCAGCAGTTTGTTTCGCTCCCCCGGCTACACCTTC
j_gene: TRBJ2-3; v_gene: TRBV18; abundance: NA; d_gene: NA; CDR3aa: CASSPEGRSSTDTQYF; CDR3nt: TGTGCCAGCTCACCAGAGGGCAGGTCGTCCACAGATACGCAGTATTTT
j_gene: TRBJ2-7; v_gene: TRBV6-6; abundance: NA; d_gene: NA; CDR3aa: CASSYPNYEQYF; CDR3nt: TGTGCCAGCAGTTACCCTAACTACGAGCAGTACTTC
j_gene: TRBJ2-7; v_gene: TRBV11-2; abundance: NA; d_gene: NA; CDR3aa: CASSPRGLLDEQYF; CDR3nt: TGTGCCAGCAGCCCCCGGGGACTCTTGGACGAGCAGTACTTC
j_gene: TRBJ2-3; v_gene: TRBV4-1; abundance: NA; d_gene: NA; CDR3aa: CASSQVISIGSRASTDTQYF; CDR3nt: TGCGCCAGCAGCCAAGTTATCTCAATCGGCTCCAGGGCTAGCACAGATACGCAGTATTTT
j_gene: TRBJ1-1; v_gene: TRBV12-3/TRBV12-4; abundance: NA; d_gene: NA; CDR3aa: CASSFLGAVEAFF; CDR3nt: TGTGCCAGCAGTTTCTTGGGGGCGGTTGAAGCTTTCTTT
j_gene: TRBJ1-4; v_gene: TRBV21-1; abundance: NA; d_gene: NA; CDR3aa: CASSKEPGERANEKLFF; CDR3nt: TGTGCCAGCAGCAAAGAGCCAGGGGAGCGTGCTAATGAAAAACTGTTTTTT
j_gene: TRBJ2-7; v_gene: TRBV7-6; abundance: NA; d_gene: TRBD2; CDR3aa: CASSPRRLAGYEQYF; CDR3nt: TGTGCCAGCAGCCCCCGGAGGCTAGCGGGCTACGAGCAGTACTTC
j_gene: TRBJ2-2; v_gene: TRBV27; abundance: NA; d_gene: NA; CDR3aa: CASSPWSPTGTGELFF; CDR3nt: TGTGCCAGCAGTCCTTGGAGCCCGACTGGCACCGGGGAGCTGTTTTTT
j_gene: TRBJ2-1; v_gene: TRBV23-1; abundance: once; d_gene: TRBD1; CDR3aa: CASRPFNPGQDNEQFF; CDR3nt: TGCGCCAGCAGGCCCTTTAACCCGGGACAGGACAATGAGCAGTTCTTC
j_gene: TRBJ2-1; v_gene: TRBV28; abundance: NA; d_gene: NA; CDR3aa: CASSLSGVSSSYNEQFF; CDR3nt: TGTGCCAGCAGTTTGTCAGGGGTGTCTAGCTCCTACAATGAGCAGTTCTTC
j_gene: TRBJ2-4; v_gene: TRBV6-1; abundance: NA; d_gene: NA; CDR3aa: CASSESRGVDGAKNIQYF; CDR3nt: TGTGCCAGCAGTGAAAGCCGAGGGGTAGATGGGGCCAAAAACATTCAGTACTTC